Shown below are 32 T cell receptor beta chains from a single sample sequenced in a study of blood T cells in healthy people across ages (dated by TCRdb to about 2015). Libraries were built with 5' RACE. Sequencing took place on an Illumina HiSeq 2500. The second PCR ran for roughly 7 to 11 cycles and used a J-beta primer mix along with a sample-barcoded 5' primer. The public reads were run again by TCRdb, first through fastp at Q25 and then through MiXCR, and only productive beta chains were kept. Rows merge per CDR3 protein into single entries with the most common DNA and genes. The sample records approximately 1,000,000 distinct CDR3 sequences, under 40% of which are singletons. The top ten constitute around 12% of the sample. Sequences were obtained from blood. The source of these receptors is a man aged 18 to 30 in good health.

This clonotype was recorded at least ten times. The chain couples TRBV7-2 to TRBJ1-2; no clear D. There are 14 residues in the CDR3. In germline, CDR1 is SGHTA, CDR2 FQGNSA. V was shortened by 1 base and J by 5 bases, with 11 bases between the two germline ends. CDR3 in DNA: TGTGCCAGCAGCTTAGAGGGCACTTCTTATGGCTACACCTTC. This gives the protein CASSLEGTSYGYTF.

The sample holds a few counts of this clonotype. The chain employs TRBV12-3 or TRBV12-4 and TRBJ1-5, with 9 bases identical to TRBD1. J was trimmed by 7 bases and V by 6 bases; bases with no gene match: 7. The length of the CDR3 is 14 residues. The CDR3 sequence is CASRPGTGMQPQHF. The CDR3 DNA sequence: TGTGCCAGCAGACCAGGGACAGGGATGCAGCCCCAGCATTTT.

V is TRBV27 and J is TRBJ2-7; D uncertain. With 5 bases removed from V and 0 bases from J, the gap between germline ends came to 20 bases. The CDR3 totals 17 residues. The germline V gene encodes CDR1 MNHEY and CDR2 SMNVEV (reference sequence). The CDR3 is CASSETGPLRVSYEQYF. CDR3 nucleotides: TGTGCCAGCAGTGAAACCGGGCCCCTACGCGTCTCCTACGAGCAGTACTTC.

This chain connects TRBV6-1 to TRBJ2-3, with 11 bases identical to TRBD2. CDR3 length: 14 amino acids. With 6 bases clipped from V and 4 bases from J, the junction kept 3 bases outside the gene matches. Germline V gene sequence: CDR1 MNHNS, CDR2 SASEGT. The CDR3 nucleotides are TGTGCCAGCAGCTCTAGCGGGGGGTCAGATACGCAGTATTTT. Its protein is CASSSSGGSDTQYF.

This chain links TRBV29-1 with TRBJ2-3, with 9 bases aligning to TRBD2. V shed 1 base, J shed 5 bases, and the junction held 4 bases outside the gene matches. The CDR3 is 14 residues long. From germline, CDR1 is SQVTM and CDR2 ANQGSEA. The CDR3 bases are TGCAGCGTTGAAGCGGCAGCGGGGGGAGATACGCAGTATTTT. This encodes CSVEAAAGGDTQYF.

The table lists this clonotype with a few counts. The gene calls are TRBV10-3 and TRBJ2-3; possible D gene TRBD1, 6 bases. The germline V gene has CDR1 ENHRY and CDR2 SYGVKD. V was clipped by 6 bases and J by 2 bases, with 15 bases between them. This CDR3 is built from 15 residues. CDR3: CAISARQALTDTQYF. The CDR3 bases are TGTGCCATCAGCGCTAGACAGGCCCTCACAGATACGCAGTATTTT.

This clonotype has at least ten counts. This chain uses TRBV27 with TRBJ1-2; D is undetermined. The CDR3 loop spans 14 amino acids. V was pared by 3 bases and J by 5 bases, with 13 bases between. Germline V CDR1 and CDR2: MNHEY, SMNVEV (reference sequence). Written as DNA, the CDR3 is TGTGCCAGCAGTTTCGGAGCGAACGGTTATGGCTACACCTTC. Translated: CASSFGANGYGYTF.

The V call is TRBV6-6, the J call TRBJ2-1; 8 nucleotides match TRBD1. CDR3 length: 17 residues. Trimming cost V 4 bases and J 2 bases; bases outside gene matches: 10. The germline gives CDR1 MNHNY, CDR2 SVGAGI (reference sequence). The CDR3 DNA sequence: TGTGCCAGCAGTTTTTCAAACGGACAGGGAGCCTACAATGAGCAGTTCTTC. This encodes CASSFSNGQGAYNEQFF.

The chain links TRBV20-1 to TRBJ2-1, with D possibly being TRBD2 (7 bases). Germline CDR1 and CDR2: DFQATT and SNEGSKA (reference sequence). Trimming stripped 0 bases from V and 2 bases from J, with 11 bases between. This CDR3 contains 15 residues. The CDR3 sequence is CSARDGGATYNEQFF. Written as DNA, the CDR3 is TGCAGTGCTAGAGATGGGGGGGCGACCTACAATGAGCAGTTCTTC.

The chain couples TRBV7-9 to TRBJ1-2; the D is unclear. The CDR3 loop spans 15 amino acids. The germline V and J ends were trimmed by 1 base and 4 bases, with 13 bases remaining between them. Germline CDR1 reads SEHNR; CDR2 reads FQNEAQ (reference sequence). Here the CDR3 DNA reads TGTGCCAGCAGCTTAGGACACTCCGACCCCTATGGCTACACCTTC. This encodes CASSLGHSDPYGYTF.

As to this clonotype: This may be a read error, as it is one base from a much larger clone. This rearrangement joins TRBV20-1 to TRBJ2-1; D might be TRBD2 (5 bases). This CDR3 has 14 residues. Germline V lookup: CDR1 DFQATT, CDR2 SNEGSKA (reference sequence). The CDR3 coding sequence is TGCGGTGCTAGAGATCGTACGGGGTACAATGAGCAGTTCTTC. Its protein product is CGARDRTGYNEQFF.

Only one count was recorded for this clonotype. V usage is TRBV10-3 and J usage is TRBJ2-3; D uncertain. The CDR3 is made up of 14 amino acids. The germline V gene has CDR1 ENHRY and CDR2 SYGVKD. Trimming stripped 4 bases from V and 5 bases from J, with 13 bases between. CDR3 nucleotide sequence: TGTGCCATCAGTGCGGCCAGGCTCGTAGATACGCAGTATTTT. Its translation is CAISAARLVDTQYF.

This clonotype has just a few counts. This rearrangement joins TRBV7-9 to TRBJ1-1, with D unresolved. Germline V gives CDR1 SEHNR, CDR2 FQNEAQ (reference sequence). The CDR3 spans 14 residues. The ends were cut back, 2 bases at V and 3 bases at J, with 10 bases in the middle. This CDR3 is CASSLLSEDTEAFF. In DNA, the CDR3 is TGTGCCAGCAGCTTACTGTCCGAGGACACTGAAGCTTTCTTT.

V and J are TRBV7-7 and TRBJ2-5; 10 nucleotides match TRBD2. Germline V gene lookup returns CDR1 SSHAT and CDR2 FNYEAQ (reference sequence). The CDR3 extends over 16 amino acids. With 5 bases clipped from V and 5 bases from J, the junction kept 11 bases outside the gene matches. In DNA, the CDR3 is TGTGCCAGCAGCCCTACAGCGGGAGGGCCATACGAGACCCAGTACTTC. Translating gives CASSPTAGGPYETQYF. Complete variable domain (other parts from reference TRBV7-7 and TRBJ2-5): GAGVSQSPRYKVTKRGQDVTLRCDPISSHATLYWYQQALGQGPEFLTYFNYEAQPDKSGLPSDRFSAERPEGSISTLTIQRTEQRDSAMYRCASSPTAGGPYETQYFGPGTRLLVL.

The J gene is TRBJ2-2, the V gene TRBV20-1, with D possibly matching TRBD1 (6 bases). V shed 2 bases and J shed 1 base, with 11 bases lying between them. CDR3 length: 15 amino acids. Germline CDR1 and CDR2: DFQATT and SNEGSKA (reference sequence). CDR3 region: CSARLDRLNTGELFF. The CDR3 coding sequence is TGCAGTGCTAGATTGGACAGACTGAACACCGGGGAGCTGTTTTTT.

CDR3 nucleotides: TGCGCCAGCAGCCTACGCCGGGGGGTCTCCTACAATGAGCAGTTCTTC. Translation: CASSLRRGVSYNEQFF. This chain links TRBV5-1 with TRBJ2-1; 7 bases map to TRBD2. This CDR3 contains 16 residues. From germline, CDR1 is SGHRS and CDR2 YFSETQ. After removal of 4 bases from V and 0 bases from J, the junction contained 7 bases not matched to a gene.

The chain employs TRBV4-3 and TRBJ1-5; D is undetermined. The CDR3 runs to 15 residues. V dropped 3 bases and J dropped 5 bases, with 14 bases sitting between them. In germline, CDR1 is LGHNA, CDR2 YSLEER. The CDR3 DNA reads as TGCGCCAGCAGCCAGGCGAGGAGGGAGGATCAGCCCCAGCATTTT. Its protein is CASSQARREDQPQHF.

This chain joins TRBV10-3 and TRBJ2-4; D not resolved. Germline V gives CDR1 ENHRY, CDR2 SYGVKD. V shed 3 bases and J shed 0 bases, with 9 bases lying between them. This CDR3 is 15 amino acids long. CDR3 sequence reads: CAISDSILAKNIQYF. In DNA form, the CDR3 reads TGTGCCATCAGTGATAGCATATTAGCCAAAAACATTCAGTACTTC.

This chain connects TRBV20-1 to TRBJ2-3; 7 bases agree with TRBD2. Trimming removed 5 bases from V and 6 bases from J; junction bases left unmatched: 14. From germline, CDR1 is DFQATT and CDR2 SNEGSKA (reference sequence). The CDR3 is made up of 15 amino acids. The CDR3: CSAPRVAGAGDTQYF. CDR3 nucleotides: TGCAGTGCTCCTCGAGTAGCGGGCGCGGGGGATACGCAGTATTTT.

This clonotype was detected only a few times. The V gene is TRBV11-2, the J gene TRBJ1-2, with D hard to call. The CDR3 contains 14 residues. The ends were cut back, 5 bases at V and 0 bases at J, with 10 bases in the middle. Germline assignment: CDR1 SGHAT and CDR2 FQNNGV. CDR3 DNA: TGTGCCAGCAGCCGACCCGGGACTAACTATGGCTACACCTTC. Its translation: CASSRPGTNYGYTF.

The chain is built from TRBV7-2 and TRBJ2-7; D is possibly TRBD1 (5 bases). V shed 5 bases and J shed 5 bases, with 13 bases lying between them. CDR1 SGHTA and CDR2 FQGNSA come from the germline V gene. The CDR3 has 13 amino acids. The CDR3 nucleotides read TGTGCCAGCAGCCCGACAGTTACCCACGAGCAGTACTTC. It is translated as CASSPTVTHEQYF.

V is TRBV7-3 and J is TRBJ2-3; either TRBD1 or TRBD2 may fit D (5 bases each). This CDR3 spans 14 amino acids. The germline gives CDR1 SGHTA, CDR2 FQGTGA. The V gene lost 5 bases and the J gene lost 2 bases, with 11 bases spanning the gap. The chain's CDR3 is CASSPQGDTDTQYF. CDR3 sequence (DNA): TGTGCCAGCAGCCCCCAGGGAGACACAGATACGCAGTATTTT.

The J gene is TRBJ1-1, the V gene TRBV19, with a weak D call TRBD1 (6 bases). Germline V CDR1 and CDR2: LNHDA, SQIVND (reference sequence). CDR3 length equals 14 residues. The V and J ends lost 3 bases and 5 bases respectively, with 13 bases between them. The CDR3 DNA follows: TGTGCCAGTAGTATTGCGGGGGGGCGGACTGAAGCTTTCTTT. This encodes CASSIAGGRTEAFF.

This clonotype has a handful of counts. The rearrangement joins TRBV7-8 to TRBJ2-3, with TRBD2 as a possible D gene (6 bases). Trimming took 5 bases from V and 2 from J, leaving 11 bases between them. Germline V gene sequence: CDR1 SGHVS, CDR2 FQNEAQ. The CDR3 covers 14 residues. CDR3 sequence: CASSRGGNTDTQYF. The CDR3 DNA follows: TGTGCCAGCAGCCGTGGCGGGAACACAGATACGCAGTATTTT.

This chain connects TRBV29-1 to TRBJ2-3; no reliable D call. With 3 bases removed from V and 0 bases from J, the gap between germline ends came to 4 bases. The CDR3 is 12 residues long. CDR1 and CDR2 from the germline V gene are SQVTM and ANQGSEA. The CDR3 sequence is CSVDMSTDTQYF. The DNA for the CDR3 is TGCAGCGTTGATATGAGCACAGATACGCAGTATTTT.

At least ten counts were recorded for this clonotype. The chain recombines TRBV4-1 with TRBJ1-2, with D uncertain. Trimming removed 3 bases from V and 3 bases from J, with 11 bases in between. The germline V gene encodes CDR1 MGHRA and CDR2 YSYEKL. The CDR3 covers 14 residues. The CDR3 nucleotides read TGCGCCAGCAGCCAGACATCAGCATACTATGGCTACACCTTC. Translation: CASSQTSAYYGYTF.

A few counts support this clonotype. The chain combines TRBV2 with TRBJ2-1, with D tentatively TRBD1 (7 bases). The CDR3 length is 16 residues. Trimming cost V 2 bases and J 4 bases, with 15 bases left between them. Germline-derived CDR1 and CDR2 are SNHLY and FYNNEI. The CDR3 nucleotides are TGTGCCAGCAGTGAATGGAGGGACAGAATTTACAATGAGCAGTTCTTC. Translated: CASSEWRDRIYNEQFF.

On this clonotype itself: With a much larger clone just one base away, this may be a read error. The rearrangement joins TRBV4-3 to TRBJ2-1; no reliable D call. Germline CDR1 and CDR2: LGHNA and YSLEER. This CDR3 contains 13 residues. The CDR3 DNA follows: TGCGCCAGCGGCCAAGTTAGTACGAATGAGCAGTTCTTC. Translation: CASGQVSTNEQFF.

A remark on this clonotype: Since a far larger clone is one base different, this is likely a read error. V gene TRBV12-3 or TRBV12-4 combines with J gene TRBJ2-3, with D perhaps given as TRBD1 or TRBD2 (5 bases each). The CDR3 length is 13 residues. CDR3 in amino acids: CANSLGDTDTQYF. The CDR3 bases are TGTGCCAACAGTTTGGGGGACACAGATACGCAGTATTTT.

The chain has TRBV29-1 and TRBJ2-7, with TRBD2 matching 8 bases. The CDR3 contains 14 residues. CDR1 is SQVTM and CDR2 is ANQGSEA in the germline V gene. The trim removed 7 bases at V and 4 bases at J, leaving 12 bases unmatched. The CDR3 loop reads CSAGGEVTYYEQYF. DNA of the CDR3: TGCAGCGCCGGGGGGGAGGTTACCTATTACGAGCAGTACTTC.

The CDR3 loop reads CATSRGGRYGYTF. The CDR3 bases are TGTGCCACCAGCAGAGGGGGGAGATATGGCTACACCTTC. V usage is TRBV15 and J usage is TRBJ1-2; tentatively, D is TRBD1 (5 bases). The germline V gene encodes CDR1 LNHNV and CDR2 YYDKDF (reference sequence). Trimming pared 1 base from V and 5 bases from J, leaving 8 bases between. There are 13 residues in the CDR3.

The chain combines TRBV12-3 or TRBV12-4 with TRBJ1-1; no definite D call. V lost 9 bases and J 3 bases, leaving 8 bases between the germline ends. This CDR3 has 11 amino acids. The CDR3 DNA is TGTGCCAGTAGTAAGTACACTGAAGCTTTCTTT. As protein: CASSKYTEAFF.